This T cell receptor beta chain originates from a study of OX40 agonist ivuxolimab in advanced cancers. Overall study results and limits: Partial responders at 0.1-3.0 mg/kg showed near-lowest clonal expansion.

Method: immunoSEQ multiplex PCR; TCRdb's copy keeps in-frame clones and lacks some. The sample lists some 98,000 clones; about 91% were seen once. V was shortened by 6 bases and J by 3 bases, with 14 bases between the two germline ends. This CDR3 has 14 amino acids. CDR1 MNHNS and CDR2 SASEGT come from the germline V gene. Comments on this clone: Its antigen is not known.

This specimen consisted of CD4+ or CD8+ T cells sorted from blood, obtained in a trial of the OX40 agonist ivuxolimab. The chain joins TRBV6-1 to TRBJ1-2; D ambiguous. The source is an adult with an advanced solid tumor such as melanoma, head and neck, liver or kidney cancer. In DNA form, the CDR3 reads TGTGCCAGCAGACCCGGAACAGCTTACTATGGCTACACCTTC. Translation: CASRPGTAYYGYTF.